Listed below are T cell receptor beta chains from one sample, sequenced in a study of cytomegalovirus exposure and HLA in healthy donors. Sequencing used immunoSEQ multiplex PCR; TCRdb keeps in-frame clones, though not all of them. The repertoire table contains some 160,000 clones. The sequenced sample was PBMCs. All receptors come from a man in his thirties or forties in good health and CMV-seronegative. Each CDR3 is given with its conserved first and last residue.

V: TRBV6-5
CDR3: CASTAGTFTDTQYF

V: TRBV7-9
CDR3: CASRNSGSLSYNEQFF

V: TRBV14
CDR3: CASSHGIGGFMNTEAFF

V: TRBV11-2
CDR3: CASSWKQGAEAFF

V: TRBV27
CDR3: CASSQDRYNQPQHF

V: TRBV19
CDR3: CASSPTGEYEQYF

V: TRBV12-5
CDR3: CASGSPPGGPQHF

V: TRBV7-2
CDR3: CASSRRLTGYEQYF

V: TRBV27
CDR3: CASSLSRGSTEAFF

V: TRBV11-3
CDR3: CASSPTRGQTAFF

V: TRBV12-2
CDR3: CASRLNLGREAVPRNEQFF

V: TRBV9
CDR3: CASSVDRVGQPQHF

V: TRBV27
CDR3: CASSRNRVQQPQHF

V: TRBV6-6
CDR3: CASSFTGYEQYF

V: TRBV6-6
CDR3: CASVRENEGNEQFF

V: TRBV18
CDR3: CASSPGQGAYQPQHF